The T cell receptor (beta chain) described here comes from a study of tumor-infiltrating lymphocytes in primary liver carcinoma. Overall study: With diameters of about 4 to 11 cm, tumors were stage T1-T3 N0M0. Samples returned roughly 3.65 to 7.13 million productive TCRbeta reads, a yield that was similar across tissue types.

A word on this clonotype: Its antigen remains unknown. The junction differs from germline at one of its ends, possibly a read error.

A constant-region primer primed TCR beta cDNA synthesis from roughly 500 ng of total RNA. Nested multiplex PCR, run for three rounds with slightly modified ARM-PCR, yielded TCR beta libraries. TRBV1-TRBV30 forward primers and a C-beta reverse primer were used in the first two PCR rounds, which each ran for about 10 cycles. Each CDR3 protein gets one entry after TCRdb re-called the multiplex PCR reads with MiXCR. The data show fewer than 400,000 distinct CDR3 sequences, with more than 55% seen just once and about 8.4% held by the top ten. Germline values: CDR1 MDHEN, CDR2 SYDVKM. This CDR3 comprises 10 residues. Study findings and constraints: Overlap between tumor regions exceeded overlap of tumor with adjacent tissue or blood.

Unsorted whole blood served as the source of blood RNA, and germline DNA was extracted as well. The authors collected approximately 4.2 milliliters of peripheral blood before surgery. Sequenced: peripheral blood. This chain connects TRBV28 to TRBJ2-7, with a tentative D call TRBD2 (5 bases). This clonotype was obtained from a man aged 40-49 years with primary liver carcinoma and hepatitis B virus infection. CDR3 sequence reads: CTSGSYEQYF. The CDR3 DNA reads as TGTACCAGCGGATCCTACGAGCAGTACTTC. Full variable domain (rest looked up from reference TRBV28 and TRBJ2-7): DVKVTQSSRYLVKRTGEKVFLECVQDMDHENMFWYRQDPGLGLRLIYFSYDVKMKEKGDIPEGYSVSREKKERFSLILESASTNQTSMYLCTSGSYEQYFGPGTRLTVT.